This TCR beta chain was sequenced for a study of cytomegalovirus exposure and HLA in healthy donors (TCRdb year 2017). Looking at the study overall: An earlier analysis of approximately 590 of the donors reported 250 to 350 Gb of sequence data and 100 million to 140 million unique TCR beta sequences from some 180 million T cells. An early release covering over 500 HLA-typed donors comprised approximately 300 gigabases of sequencing data and some 79 million unique TCR sequences. Of the roughly 400 genotyped donors, approximately 83% fell in the genetic ancestry cluster associated with self-reported Caucasian donors. The study aimed to test whether cataloging public T cell receptors could reveal signatures of past pathogen exposure. The study used immunosequencing to profile the T cell repertoires of more than 650 subjects and linked those repertoires to cytomegalovirus serostatus. Along with the approximately 620-subject first cohort, a separate validation cohort of around 110 different subjects was used. The study combined high-throughput TCR immunosequencing, statistical association of individual TCRs with disease status, and machine learning to predict cytomegalovirus infection status. In a later analysis, previously published TCR beta repertoires from 550 to 750 donors were re-analyzed and high-resolution HLA genotyping was added so that TCR occurrence patterns could be studied. The later analysis used no new phenotypic data to find candidate immune exposures, relying instead on TCR beta sequences and their occurrence across donors. An earlier analysis of 587 of the donors used high-throughput TCR beta sequencing to judge whether each TCR beta V gene segment behaved as functional or pseudogenic. Alongside the repertoire data, information on donor age, sex, ethnicity and CMV serostatus was compiled. A later genetic analysis used genome-wide SNP genotypes for 398 of the 666 donors, treating that subset as a discovery cohort. Every repertoire in the discovery cohort had been generated on one and the same sequencing platform. HLA typing included class I and class II loci at four-digit resolution. Typing coverage varied by locus: roughly 620-640 donors for A, B, C, DRB1 and DQB1; more than 500 for DQA1; around 610 for DPA1; around 450 for DPB1. Because of strong linkage in the cohort, roughly five DR-DQ haplotypes were treated as single units for association and clustering. Across approximately 400 genotyped donors of the cohort, an average of about 240,000 unique TCR beta nucleotide sequences per donor were sequenced, and 15% to 20% of those sequences were non-productive. Broad study findings and their caveats: A further reported finding was that TCR beta sequences accurately predicted the HLA-A and HLA-B alleles for most subjects in the first cohort. In an earlier analysis of some 540 of the donors, most TCR beta V segments appeared in productive rearrangements about 87% or about 30% of the time, broadly matching IMGT annotations. Cytomegalovirus status was reported to be diagnosed by the classifier with high specificity and sensitivity in both the original and validation cohorts. Several of the top co-occurrence clusters appeared to be linked to parvovirus B19, influenza, CMV and Epstein-Barr virus, according to a later analysis. HLA typing was unavailable for some donors at each locus, so association tests used only the typed subset. In a later analysis, 15,000 to 20,000 TCR beta sequences were associated with specific HLA alleles at a false discovery rate of 0.05. CMV serostatus was the only immune exposure information available for the cohort. V-gene and J-gene trimming of TCR beta chains was associated with a missense DCLRE1C variant in a later genetic analysis, and the association was replicated in an independent cohort. Roughly uniform sequencing depth across donors was assumed in presence/absence analyses, although this assumption may not hold. Some IMGT-functional V segments, including TRBV6-2 and TRBV6-3, could not be told apart with the 87-base-pair reads, so those segments were excluded. It was suggested by the authors that the approach could potentially be generalized to other disease states and immunological phenotypes. While some public TCRs were present in many individuals, most TCR sequences turned up only very rarely across donors. A later analysis found that HLA-associated TCR beta chains were more clonally expanded and had lower generation probabilities than equally common non-associated chains. Compared with the approximately 670-donor mean, donors in an Asian-associated ancestry cluster had fewer N-insertions in productive TCRs, according to a later genetic analysis. In a later analysis, most CMV-associated TCR beta chains were found to appear HLA-restricted, with HLA associations seemingly driven largely by CMV exposure. The sequencing pipeline was judged likely to have produced a cluster of highly shared sequence variants as a technical artifact. Assigning TCR associations to individual alleles was difficult when HLA alleles, especially DR and DQ, strongly co-occurred. According to a later analysis, TCR association rates differed among HLA loci, with DRB1 alleles showing the most associated TCRs and HLA-C alleles showing the fewest. Only TCR beta chains were sequenced in this cohort, and the absence of alpha or paired-chain data limited detectable features. Because counts were too low, some 16 rarely observed V segments, including chromosome 9 orphons, were excluded from the earlier analysis of some 590 of the donors. Linkage disequilibrium might explain the correlated functional status among segregating V segments, but an unknown experimental factor could not be excluded. In vitro tests confirmed that three of the cytomegalovirus-associated TCR beta chains recognize cytomegalovirus antigens. The study listed 164 TCR beta chains as associated with cytomegalovirus.

The library was generated by the immunoSEQ multiplex PCR assay. A mixture of 60 forward primers for TCR Vbeta segments and 13 reverse primers for TCR Jbeta segments was used in the multiplex PCR. The CDR3 region of rearranged TCR beta genes was amplified from genomic DNA by a multiplex PCR assay. Amplified TCR beta libraries were sequenced as 87-base-pair reads on the Illumina HiSeq System. On the authors' methods: A later analysis tallied around 87 million unique TCR beta chains across the 700 or so repertoires, and around 9.9 million of those chains were shared by two or more donors. Raw reads were error-corrected and collapsed into unique sequences with a nearest-neighbor algorithm that merged closely related sequences to remove PCR and sequencing errors. CDR3 sequences were aligned to IMGT reference sequences to assign V, D and J gene segments. Each retained sequence needed at least a six-nucleotide match to both a V gene segment and a J gene segment. A rearrangement was called productive if the CDR3 had no stop codons and remained in frame with V and J, and every other rearrangement was called non-productive. CDR3 was defined by IMGT convention, running from the second conserved V-encoded cysteine to the conserved J-encoded phenylalanine. In an earlier analysis of around 640 of the donors, sequences lacking an unambiguous match to a single V gene segment were excluded. In an earlier analysis of approximately 550 of the donors, V segments were called functional above 56.7% productive rearrangements and were called segregating when the between-donor standard deviation exceeded 5%. To diagnose cytomegalovirus status from the catalog of TCR beta chain sequences, a statistical classification framework was built. V and J gene assignment, in a later analysis, came from comparing TCR nucleotide sequences with IMGT/GENE-DB human TR gene sequences. The TCRdist pipeline was used in a later analysis to assign CDR3 sequences and most-parsimonious VDJ recombination scenarios. In a later analysis, every TCR beta chain was defined by the combination of its CDR3 amino acid sequence and its V-gene family, and reads without a unique V-gene family were dropped. As a way to deal with suspected cross-contamination and a sequencing artifact, a later analysis dropped approximately 590 nucleotide sequences that were highly shared and had low generation probability. A later analysis calculated a clonal expansion index for each public chain from normalized within-repertoire ranks of inferred template counts. A later analysis computed generation probabilities with a VDJ recombination model fitted to out-of-frame rearrangements, and checked the results against IGoR. Hypergeometric tests were used in a later analysis to score TCR-TCR, TCR-HLA and TCR-CMV co-occurrence, with a repertoire-size bias correction applied to the TCR pairs. False discovery rates were estimated in a later analysis by permuting HLA or CMV assignments 20 times. In a later analysis, co-occurring TCRs were grouped using DBSCAN, with TCRdist sequence similarity added in when clustering inside HLA-allele-positive subsets. Repertoires with fewer than 30,000 or more than 120,000 public chains were left out of co-occurrence clustering, as were about 5 repertoires with anomalous nucleotide sharing. TCRdb mirrors the immuneACCESS table, restricted to in-frame sequences. Some clones are absent from its copies; in checked studies, under half trace to an unresolved V gene, and the reason for the others is unknown. D and trimming come from the DNA, and the V and J calls and clone size come from that table. The sample table records some 180,000 clones; roughly 80% of these occur just once. The top ten hold 1.3% to 1.5% of the sample.

Based on the germline V gene (reference sequence), the CDR1 and CDR2 sequences are LNHDA and SQIVND. There are 16 amino acids in the CDR3, from cysteine to phenylalanine inclusive. Only CDR3 DNA is held: 48 bases, read in frame from base 1. V and J are trimmed by 3 bases and 8 bases, and the gene matches miss 13 bases of the junction. Concerning this clone: Its antigen is not yet known. Base qualities are not recorded, but no much larger clone differs from it by a single base.

The cohort consisted of 650 to 700 healthy bone marrow donors. At the time of sampling, every cohort member was nominally healthy, though immune exposures that went unrecorded were likely present. The donor was CMV seropositive and was included in the group of about 290 seropositive cohort members. Each donor provided a peripheral blood sample, and peripheral blood mononuclear cells were used for TCR beta sequencing. Genomic DNA extraction from the blood cell samples was performed with the Qiagen DNeasy Blood Extraction Kit. The source material was PBMCs. This TCR was recovered from a girl between 5 and 17 years old in good health and CMV-seropositive. Recombination connected TRBV19 to TRBJ2-1; TRBD1 fits 7 bases in the junction. The DNA reads TGTGCCAGTAGTATCGCTCGGACAGGCCCCTCCGATGAGCAGTTCTTC. This yields the protein CASSIARTGPSDEQFF.